These T cell receptor beta chains were read from a single sample in a study of radiation and T cells in renal cell carcinoma. Profiled with immunoSEQ multiplex PCR; TCRdb holds only in-frame clones, not every one. The sample holds about 49,000 clones; 80% are singletons and the top ten take under 30%. Sequencing used blood, obtained from a patient whose treatment included radiotherapy and nephrectomy. Receptors were obtained from a woman aged 70 to 79 with renal cell carcinoma. CDR3s include the opening cysteine and the closing phenylalanine or tryptophan. The order of the fields is clone size, J gene, D gene, V gene, CDR3 DNA, CDR3 protein. D genes are given only for firm matches. Size values are once, few and many counts, or a class for expanded clones, and some rows have none.

>-|TRBJ2-5|-|TRBV11-3
TGTGCCAGCAGCTTAGGTGGGAGGGAGACCCAGTACTTC
CASSLGGRETQYF
>-|TRBJ2-3|-|TRBV6-1
TGTGCCAGCAGTGACGGGACTCTGCATACGCAGTATTTT
CASSDGTLHTQYF
>-|TRBJ1-3|-|TRBV6-5
TGTGCCAGCAAGGAGGGGCTCACCTCTGGAAACACCATATATTTT
CASKEGLTSGNTIYF
>-|TRBJ2-1|-|TRBV6-5
TGTGCCAGCAGCCCCGACGACAATGAGCAGTTCTTC
CASSPDDNEQFF
>-|TRBJ2-7|TRBD1|TRBV5-4
TGTGCCAGCGGCCGGGACAGCTTTTTCGAGCAGTACTTC
CASGRDSFFEQYF
>-|TRBJ2-2|-|TRBV25-1
TGTGCCAGCAGTGATCATAAGCCCGGGGAGCTGTTTTTT
CASSDHKPGELFF
>-|TRBJ2-7|-|TRBV27
TGTGCCAGCAGTTCCCAGGGCTCCTACGAGCAGTACTTC
CASSSQGSYEQYF
>-|TRBJ1-4|TRBD1|TRBV10-3
TGTGCCATTACCGGGACAGTTAATGAAAAACTGTTTTTT
CAITGTVNEKLFF
>-|TRBJ1-2|-|TRBV19
TGTGCCAGTAGTGTTAGCCTTGGGGTGAGAGGCTACACCTTC
CASSVSLGVRGYTF
>-|TRBJ2-1|-|TRBV11-2
TGTGCCAGCAGCTTAAGAGGGCGCAATGAGCAGTTCTTC
CASSLRGRNEQFF
>once|TRBJ2-1|-|TRBV7-9
TGTGCCAGCAGCTTGGGGTCAGGCAGGGAGAATGAGCAGTTCTTC
CASSLGSGRENEQFF
>few|TRBJ1-2|-|TRBV28
TGTGCCAGCAGTCCCTGGACAGTAACTAACTATGGCTACACCTTC
CASSPWTVTNYGYTF
>-|TRBJ2-1|-|TRBV5-1
TGCGCCAGCAGCTTGGGGTCCTACAATGAGCAGTTCTTC
CASSLGSYNEQFF
>-|TRBJ2-4|TRBD1|TRBV4-3
TGCGCCAGCAGCCCAAATCCCCAGGGGGTAGCCAAAAACATTCAGTACTTC
CASSPNPQGVAKNIQYF
>-|TRBJ1-5|-|TRBV2
TGTGCCAGCAGTAGGGGTAATAGCAATCAGCCCCAGCATTTT
CASSRGNSNQPQHF
>-|TRBJ2-3|TRBD2|TRBV10-3
TGTGCCATCAGTGAGAGCAGCGGGAGCGCAGATACGCAGTATTTT
CAISESSGSADTQYF
>-|TRBJ2-1|TRBD2|TRBV7-8
TGTGCCAGCAGCTTAGGAGGCCTAGCGGGAAATGAGCAGTTCTTC
CASSLGGLAGNEQFF
>-|TRBJ2-5|-|TRBV5-4
TGTGCCAGCAGCTTGGGTGAGGGGCTGGGCGAGACCCAGTACTTC
CASSLGEGLGETQYF
>-|TRBJ2-1|-|TRBV11-2
TGTGCCAGCAGCCCCGGATTCTCCTACAATGAGCAGTTCTTC
CASSPGFSYNEQFF
>-|TRBJ2-1|TRBD1|TRBV5-1
TGCGCCAGCAGCCTCGACAGGGATGAGCAGTTCTTC
CASSLDRDEQFF
>-|TRBJ2-7|-|TRBV19
TGTGCCAGTAGTACCAGGATCCGCGGATCCTACGAGCAGTACTTC
CASSTRIRGSYEQYF
>-|TRBJ2-5|-|TRBV4-3
TGCGCCAGCAGCCACAGCTCAGAAGAGACCCAGTACTTC
CASSHSSEETQYF
>-|TRBJ1-2|-|TRBV5-1
TGCGCCAGCAGCTCCTCGGCGGGGTTTTCCCCAGGGGATGGCTACACCTTC
CASSSSAGFSPGDGYTF